One and the same sample provided the 13 T cell receptor beta chains below, sequenced in a study of TIL therapy for anti-PD-1-resistant metastatic lung cancer. The immunoSEQ assay was v3. Generated by immunoSEQ multiplex PCR, the TCRdb table keeps only in-frame clones and is missing some. This sample has around 45,000 clones, with about three quarters found just once. Indicated time point: pre-treatment sample, taken before nivolumab and TIL therapy. Pleural nodules or supraclavicular lymph nodes made up most of the excised metastases sampled. Material: tumor tissue, obtained at baseline. Receptors were obtained from a person aged 25 to 85 with non-small cell lung cancer.

There are a few counts of this clone. The rearrangement links TRBV6-1 to TRBJ2-3; weak D call: TRBD2 (6 bases). This CDR3 contains 16 residues. V lost 3 bases and J lost 2, with 15 bases in between. Germline V gene data show CDR1 as MNHNS and CDR2 as SASEGT. The CDR3 loop is CASSDSGGRITDTQYF. The CDR3 DNA follows: TGTGCCAGCAGTGATTCCGGGGGTAGGATCACAGATACGCAGTATTTT.

This clone was detected only a few times. The chain couples TRBV30 to TRBJ1-2; no clear D. There are 11 residues in the CDR3. In germline, CDR1 is GTSNPN, CDR2 SVGIG (reference sequence). With 5 bases removed from V and 6 bases from J, the gap between germline ends came to 10 bases. CDR3 in amino acids: CAWDKGNGYTF. The CDR3, as DNA: TGTGCCTGGGACAAAGGGAATGGCTACACCTTC.

V gene TRBV9 combines with J gene TRBJ2-7, with 8 bases identical to TRBD1. Germline V gene lookup returns CDR1 SGDLS and CDR2 YYNGEE. The V and J ends lost 0 bases and 4 bases, in that order; junction bases with no gene match: 12. The CDR3 is made up of 17 amino acids. The CDR3 coding sequence is TGTGCCAGCAGCGTAGGCCCCTCCGGGACAGGACGATACGAGCAGTACTTC. Translation gives CASSVGPSGTGRYEQYF.

The chain links TRBV2 to TRBJ2-5; possible D gene TRBD1, 5 bases. Trimming pared 1 base from V and 4 bases from J, leaving 13 bases between. The CDR3 spans 15 residues. In germline, CDR1 is SNHLY, CDR2 FYNNEI. The CDR3 sequence: CASSEVPRQGETQYF. CDR3 nucleotides: TGTGCCAGCAGTGAAGTCCCACGGCAGGGAGAGACCCAGTACTTC.

This clone was counted only a few times. V gene TRBV4-1 combines with J gene TRBJ2-2; 10 bases align to TRBD1. V dropped 2 bases and J dropped 5; count of bases not matched to a gene: 5. The CDR3 length is 16 residues. Germline CDR1 and CDR2: MGHRA and YSYEKL. CDR3 loop: CASSQNPGQGTGELFF. The CDR3 coding sequence is TGCGCCAGCAGCCAAAATCCGGGACAGGGGACCGGGGAGCTGTTTTTT.

This clone was counted a single time. The chain is built from TRBV7-6 and TRBJ2-3; 9 nucleotides line up with TRBD2. The CDR3 runs 16 residues. Germline loops: CDR1 SGHVS, CDR2 FNYEAQ. V lost 4 bases to trimming and J lost 6 bases; unmatched junction nucleotides: 11. DNA for the CDR3: TGTGCCAGCAGCTCCTACCTGGGACTAGCAGGGGATACGCAGTATTTT. It yields the protein CASSSYLGLAGDTQYF.

V and J are TRBV18 and TRBJ2-7; D may be TRBD1 (5 bases). The CDR3 sequence is 13 residues long. The germline V and J ends were trimmed by 0 bases and 5 bases, with 8 bases remaining between them. Germline V gene sequence: CDR1 KGHSH, CDR2 LQKENI. The CDR3 nucleotides are TGTGCCAGCTCACCACCAAGCAGGGACGAGCAGTACTTC. Its translation is CASSPPSRDEQYF.

In this sample, this clone turned up a few times. The CDR3 reads CASSFIGQGADTQYF. The CDR3 region has the DNA TGTGCCAGCAGCTTTATCGGACAGGGAGCAGATACGCAGTATTTT. This chain links TRBV5-8 with TRBJ2-3, with 8 positions matching TRBD1. The V gene end was trimmed by 2 bases and the J gene end by 4 bases; junction bases not matched to a gene: 6. Germline V lookup: CDR1 SGHTS, CDR2 YDEGEE. This CDR3 has 15 amino acids.

This rearrangement joins TRBV6-5 to TRBJ2-2; TRBD2 aligns across 15 bases. This CDR3 spans 15 amino acids. Trimming at V came to 5 bases and at J to 7 bases, leaving 2 bases not matched to a gene. CDR1 is MNHEY, CDR2 SVGAGI, per germline. The DNA of the CDR3 is TGTGCCAGCAGTCCGGGACTAGCGGGGGGCGGGGAGCTGTTTTTT. Amino acid sequence: CASSPGLAGGGELFF.

This clone showed up just a few times. An end of the junction differs from the germline gene, which may be a read error. The V and J genes are TRBV4-1 and TRBJ2-1, with 7 bases aligning to TRBD1. CDR3 length equals 16 residues. CDR1 and CDR2 (germline): MGHRA, YSYEKL. The CDR3 DNA sequence: TGCGCCAGCAGTCAAGACAGGGCCGGCACCTACAATGAGCAGTTCTTC. It is translated as CASSQDRAGTYNEQFF.

This clone was detected a few times. The chain combines TRBV9 with TRBJ1-1; tentative D call: TRBD1 (5 bases). V was shortened by 4 bases and J by 5 bases, with 15 bases between the two germline ends. The CDR3 extends over 14 amino acids. CDR1 SGDLS and CDR2 YYNGEE come from the germline V gene. The CDR3 is CASSQDTRGTEAFF. DNA for the CDR3: TGTGCCAGCAGCCAGGACACGAGAGGGACTGAAGCTTTCTTT.

The chain joins TRBV28 to TRBJ1-2; no reliable D call. The V gene lost 5 bases and the J gene lost 7 bases, with 11 bases spanning the gap. The V gene's germline CDR1 is MDHEN and CDR2 SYDVKM. This CDR3 has 12 residues. CDR3 nucleotide sequence: TGTGCCAGCAGTACGGCTCGTGGTGGCTACACCTTC. Translated: CASSTARGGYTF.

The chain has TRBV28 and TRBJ2-7, with D unresolved. The CDR3 covers 11 residues. Germline V gene data show CDR1 as MDHEN and CDR2 as SYDVKM. With 6 bases removed from V and 2 bases from J, the gap between germline ends came to 5 bases. This chain's CDR3 is CASRRTYEQYF. The CDR3 bases are TGTGCCAGCAGGAGAACCTACGAGCAGTACTTC.